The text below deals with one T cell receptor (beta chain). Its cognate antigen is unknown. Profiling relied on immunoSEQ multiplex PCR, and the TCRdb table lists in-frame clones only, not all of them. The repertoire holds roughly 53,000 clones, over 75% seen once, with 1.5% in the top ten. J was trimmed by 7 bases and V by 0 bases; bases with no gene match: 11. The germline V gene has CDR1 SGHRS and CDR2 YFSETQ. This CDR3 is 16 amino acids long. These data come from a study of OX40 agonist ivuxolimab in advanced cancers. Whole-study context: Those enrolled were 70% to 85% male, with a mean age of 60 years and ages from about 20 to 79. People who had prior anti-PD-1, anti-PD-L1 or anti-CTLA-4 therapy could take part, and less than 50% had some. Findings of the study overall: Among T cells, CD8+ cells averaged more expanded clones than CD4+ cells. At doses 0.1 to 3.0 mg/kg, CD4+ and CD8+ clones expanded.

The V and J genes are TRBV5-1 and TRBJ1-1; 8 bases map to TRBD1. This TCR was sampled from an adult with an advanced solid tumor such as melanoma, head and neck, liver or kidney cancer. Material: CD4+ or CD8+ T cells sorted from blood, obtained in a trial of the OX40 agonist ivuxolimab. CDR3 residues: CASSLGTGQGKFEAFF. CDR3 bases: TGCGCCAGCAGCTTGGGCACCGGACAGGGAAAGTTTGAAGCTTTCTTT.